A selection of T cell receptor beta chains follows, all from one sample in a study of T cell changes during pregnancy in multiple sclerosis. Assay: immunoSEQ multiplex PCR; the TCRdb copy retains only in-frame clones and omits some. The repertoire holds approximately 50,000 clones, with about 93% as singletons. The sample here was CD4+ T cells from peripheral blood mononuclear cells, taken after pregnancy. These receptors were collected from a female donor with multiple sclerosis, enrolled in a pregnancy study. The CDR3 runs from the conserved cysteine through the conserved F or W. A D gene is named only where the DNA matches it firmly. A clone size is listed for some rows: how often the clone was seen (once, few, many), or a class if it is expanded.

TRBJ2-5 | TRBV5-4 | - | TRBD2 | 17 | CASSFKGLAGVGETQYF | TGTGCCAGCAGCTTTAAAGGGCTAGCGGGAGTTGGAGAGACCCAGTACTTC
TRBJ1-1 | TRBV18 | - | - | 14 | CASSKSRGGTEAFF | TGTGCCAGCTCCAAATCGAGGGGAGGCACTGAAGCTTTCTTT
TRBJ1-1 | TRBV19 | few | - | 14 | CASSMTGGGAEAFF | TGTGCCAGTAGTATGACGGGCGGAGGGGCTGAAGCTTTCTTT
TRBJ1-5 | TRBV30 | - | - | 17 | CAWSAPGYGGGNQPQHF | TGTGCCTGGAGTGCCCCGGGGTACGGCGGTGGCAATCAGCCCCAGCATTTT
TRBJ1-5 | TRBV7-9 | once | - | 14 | CASSLGGGNQPQHF | TGTGCCAGCAGCTTAGGGGGGGGGAATCAGCCCCAGCATTTT
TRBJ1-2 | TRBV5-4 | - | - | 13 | CASSPTGNYGYTF | TGTGCCAGCAGCCCGACAGGAAACTATGGCTACACCTTC
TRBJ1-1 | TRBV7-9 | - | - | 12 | CASSLVSTEAFF | TGTGCCAGCAGCTTAGTTTCGACTGAAGCTTTCTTT
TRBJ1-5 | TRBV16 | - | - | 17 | CASSQGAGHGFNQPQHF | TGTGCCAGCAGCCAAGGTGCAGGCCATGGGTTCAATCAGCCCCAGCATTTT
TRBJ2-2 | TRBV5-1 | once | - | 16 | CASSPGQYASSGELFF | TGCGCCAGCAGCCCTGGACAGTACGCTTCTTCCGGGGAGCTGTTTTTT
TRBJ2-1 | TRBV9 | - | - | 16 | CASSVVVGSSYNEQFF | TGTGCCAGCAGCGTAGTTGTTGGCAGCTCCTACAATGAGCAGTTCTTC
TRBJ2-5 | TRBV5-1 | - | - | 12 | CASSREVETQYF | TGCGCCAGCAGCAGGGAGGTTGAGACCCAGTACTTC
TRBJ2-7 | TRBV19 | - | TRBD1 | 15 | CASSRAQGAPYEQYF | TGTGCCAGTAGTCGAGCACAGGGGGCTCCCTACGAGCAGTACTTC
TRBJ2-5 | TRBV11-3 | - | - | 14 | CASSLAAGQETQYF | TGTGCCAGCAGCTTAGCGGCAGGCCAAGAGACCCAGTACTTC
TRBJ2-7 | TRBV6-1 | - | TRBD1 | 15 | CASSEPGQASYEQYF | TGTGCCAGCAGTGAACCCGGACAGGCCTCCTACGAGCAGTACTTC
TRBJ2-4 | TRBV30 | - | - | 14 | CAFSPPGALNIQYF | TGTGCCTTCTCTCCGCCTGGGGCCTTAAACATTCAGTACTTC
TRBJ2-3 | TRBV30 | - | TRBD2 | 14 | CSSGRRASTDTQYF | TGTTCTAGCGGGAGAAGGGCTAGCACAGATACGCAGTATTTT
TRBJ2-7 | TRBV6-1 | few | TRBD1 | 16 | CASSEEGNRGVYEQYF | TGTGCCAGCAGTGAAGAAGGGAACAGGGGGGTGTACGAGCAGTACTTC
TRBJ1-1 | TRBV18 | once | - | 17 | CASSPLGASVVNTEAFF | TGTGCCAGCTCCCCGTTAGGGGCGTCGGTGGTGAACACTGAAGCTTTCTTT
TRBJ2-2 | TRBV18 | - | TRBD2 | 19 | CASSPLGHLAGTNTGELFF | TGTGCCAGCTCACCCCTGGGACATTTAGCGGGGACGAACACCGGGGAGCTGTTTTTT
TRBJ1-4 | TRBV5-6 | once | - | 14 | CASSFRTVNEKLFF | TGTGCCAGCAGCTTCCGGACAGTTAATGAAAAACTGTTTTTT
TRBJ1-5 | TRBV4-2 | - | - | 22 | CASSPQAGPPIIGNYSNQPQHF | TGTGCCAGCAGCCCCCAAGCAGGGCCGCCTATTATTGGGAATTATAGCAATCAGCCCCAGCATTTT
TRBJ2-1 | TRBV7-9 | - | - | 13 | CASPRGNYNEQFF | TGTGCCAGCCCCCGCGGAAACTACAATGAGCAGTTCTTC
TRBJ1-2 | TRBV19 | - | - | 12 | CASTDTFYGYTF | TGTGCCAGTACAGACACCTTCTATGGCTACACCTTC
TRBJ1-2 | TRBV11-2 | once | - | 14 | CASSLDLRGDGYTF | TGTGCCAGCAGCTTAGACCTCAGGGGTGATGGCTACACCTTC
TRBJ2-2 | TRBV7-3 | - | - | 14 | CASSSSLATGELFF | TGTGCCAGCAGCTCATCTCTAGCTACCGGGGAGCTGTTTTTT
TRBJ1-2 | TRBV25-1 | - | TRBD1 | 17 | CASRGGQGERMSYGYTF | TGTGCCAGCAGGGGGGGACAGGGAGAAAGGATGAGCTATGGCTACACCTTC
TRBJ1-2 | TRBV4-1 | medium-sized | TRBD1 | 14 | CASSRLTGDLSYTF | TGCGCCAGCAGCCGATTGACAGGGGATCTTTCCTACACCTTC
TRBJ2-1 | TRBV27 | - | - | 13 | CASSSADRDEQFF | TGTGCCAGCAGTTCTGCGGATCGCGATGAGCAGTTCTTC
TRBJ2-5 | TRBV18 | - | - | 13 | CASSPPRGETQYF | TGTGCCAGCTCACCACCACGGGGAGAGACCCAGTACTTC
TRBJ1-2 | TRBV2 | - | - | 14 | CARTQGNGGYGYTF | TGTGCCAGAACACAGGGTAACGGTGGCTATGGCTACACCTTC
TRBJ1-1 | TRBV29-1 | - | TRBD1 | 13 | CSAPDRGDTEAFF | TGCAGCGCCCCGGACAGGGGAGACACTGAAGCTTTCTTT
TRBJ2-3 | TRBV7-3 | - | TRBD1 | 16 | CASSSETGLTTDTQYF | TGTGCCAGCAGCTCCGAGACAGGGCTTACCACAGATACGCAGTATTTT
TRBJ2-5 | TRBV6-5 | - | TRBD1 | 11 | CASRGTGPQYF | TGTGCCAGCAGGGGGACAGGGCCCCAGTACTTC
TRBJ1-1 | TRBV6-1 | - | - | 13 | CASSRVYDTEAFF | TGTGCCAGCTCGAGGGTCTATGACACTGAAGCTTTCTTT
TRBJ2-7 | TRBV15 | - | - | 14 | CATGKGGTTYEQYF | TGTGCCACCGGTAAAGGGGGAACAACCTACGAGCAGTACTTC
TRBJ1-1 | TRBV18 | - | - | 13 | CASSPMEGLEAFF | TGTGCCAGCTCACCCATGGAAGGACTTGAAGCTTTCTTT
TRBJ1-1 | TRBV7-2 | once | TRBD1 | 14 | CATRSQGGNTEAFF | TGTGCCACCCGGAGCCAGGGGGGGAACACTGAAGCTTTCTTT
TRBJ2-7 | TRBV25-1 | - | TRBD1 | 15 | CASSEGGTGDYEQYF | TGTGCCAGCAGTGAAGGAGGGACAGGGGACTACGAGCAGTACTTC
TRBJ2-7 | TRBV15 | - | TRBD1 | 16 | CATSRDRTGNLNEQYF | TGTGCCACCAGCAGAGATAGGACAGGGAATTTGAACGAGCAGTACTTC
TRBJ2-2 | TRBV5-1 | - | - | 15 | CASSLDPRGTGELFF | TGCGCCAGCAGCCTAGACCCCCGAGGGACCGGGGAGCTGTTTTTT
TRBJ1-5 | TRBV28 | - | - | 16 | CASSLRGGSSNQPQHF | TGTGCCAGCAGTTTACGGGGGGGAAGTAGCAATCAGCCCCAGCATTTT
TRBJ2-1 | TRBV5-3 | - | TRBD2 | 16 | CARSPPSGRALDEQFF | TGTGCCAGAAGCCCCCCTAGCGGGAGGGCCCTCGATGAGCAGTTCTTC
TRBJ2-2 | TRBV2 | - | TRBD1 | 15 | CASRDRGVYTGELFF | TGTGCCAGCAGAGACAGGGGGGTTTACACCGGGGAGCTGTTTTTT
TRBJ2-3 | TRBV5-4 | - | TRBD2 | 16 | CASSPGLAGGTDTQYF | TGTGCCAGCAGCCCGGGACTAGCGGGAGGCACAGATACGCAGTATTTT
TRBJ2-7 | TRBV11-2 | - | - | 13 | CASSLVVGYEQYF | TGTGCCAGCAGCTTAGTGGTCGGCTACGAGCAGTACTTC
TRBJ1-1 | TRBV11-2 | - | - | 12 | CASRKGLQEAFF | TGTGCCAGCAGGAAGGGACTCCAGGAAGCTTTCTTT
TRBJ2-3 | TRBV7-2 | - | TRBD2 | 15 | CASSLHSGISDTQYF | TGTGCCAGCAGCTTACATAGCGGGATTTCAGATACGCAGTATTTT
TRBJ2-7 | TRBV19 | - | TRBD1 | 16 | CASSIAGQGMAYEQYF | TGTGCCAGTAGTATAGCTGGACAGGGGATGGCCTACGAGCAGTACTTC
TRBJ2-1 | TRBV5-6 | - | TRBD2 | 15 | CASSLNTGGRNEQFF | TGTGCCAGCAGCTTGAATACGGGAGGGCGGAATGAGCAGTTCTTC
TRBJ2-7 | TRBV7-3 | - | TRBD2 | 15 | CASRRGAGGRGEQYF | TGTGCCAGCAGAAGGGGAGCGGGAGGACGGGGCGAGCAGTACTTC
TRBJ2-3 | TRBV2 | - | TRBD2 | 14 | CASSAGTSGTTQYF | TGTGCCAGCAGCGCCGGGACTAGCGGGACTACGCAGTATTTT
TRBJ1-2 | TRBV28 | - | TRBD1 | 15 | CASSSPGQGARGYTF | TGTGCCAGCAGTAGTCCGGGACAGGGGGCTAGAGGCTACACCTTC
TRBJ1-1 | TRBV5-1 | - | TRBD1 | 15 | CASSQQGPMNTEAFF | TGCGCCAGCAGCCAACAGGGGCCAATGAACACTGAAGCTTTCTTT
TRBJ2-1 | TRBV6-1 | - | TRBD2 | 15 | CASSLEAGTYNEQFF | TGTGCCAGCAGTCTAGAAGCGGGAACCTACAATGAGCAGTTCTTC
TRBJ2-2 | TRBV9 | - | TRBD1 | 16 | CASSRVQGAKTGELFF | TGTGCCAGCAGCAGGGTACAGGGGGCTAAAACCGGGGAGCTGTTTTTT
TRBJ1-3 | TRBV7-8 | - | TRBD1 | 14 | CASSLGTAGNTIYF | TGTGCCAGCAGCCTAGGGACAGCAGGAAACACCATATATTTT
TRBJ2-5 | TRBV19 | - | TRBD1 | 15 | CASTHGGTGLPTQYF | TGTGCCAGTACCCACGGCGGGACAGGCTTGCCGACCCAGTACTTC
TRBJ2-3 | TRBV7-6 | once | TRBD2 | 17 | CASSLAGGKGSTDTQYF | TGTGCCAGCAGCCTAGCGGGAGGGAAAGGAAGCACAGATACGCAGTATTTT
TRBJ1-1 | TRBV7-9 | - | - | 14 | CASSLVAVPAATFF | TGTGCCAGCAGCTTAGTTGCGGTTCCCGCAGCGACTTTCTTT